This T cell receptor (beta chain) was captured by sequencing in a study of blood T cell repertoires in COVID-19. Study in general: Specimens from acute and convalescent COVID-19 originated in the United States, Italy and Spain. In each case, the material was cDNA or gDNA derived from T cells, B-cell-depleted T cells, or PBMCs.

As processed by the authors: Nucleated cell number was recorded as an estimate derived from reference gene primer amplification. Clones were read by immunoSEQ multiplex PCR, and TCRdb kept only the in-frame ones, dropping some. Clonal size and the V and J genes are those of that table, whereas D and trimming came from the DNA. The sample lists 140,000 or so clones; approximately 78% were seen once. V was trimmed by 2 bases and J by 2 bases, leaving 6 bases between them. Germline-derived CDR1 and CDR2 are SGHAT and FQNNGV. This CDR3 spans 13 amino acids. This clone was found a few times. This chain connects TRBV11-2 to TRBJ1-2; the D is unclear. The sequence derives from an elderly woman with acute or convalescent COVID-19. The sample taken for sequencing was peripheral blood. CDR3 DNA: TGTGCCAGCAGCTTATCCTTAAACTATGGCTACACCTTC. This sequence encodes CASSLSLNYGYTF.